The rows below give T cell receptor beta chains drawn from one sample of a study of tumor-infiltrating lymphocytes in localized non-small cell lung cancer. Here immunoSEQ multiplex PCR was the method, and the copy in TCRdb shows in-frame clones only, minus some. The table lists roughly 16,000 clones, about three quarters of them singletons, with 5% to 6% in the top ten. The sequenced sample consisted of lung tumor tissue. These receptors all stem from a human donor with non-small cell lung cancer. Both conserved end residues are part of each CDR3. Fields, in order: V gene, clone size, D gene, J gene, CDR3 protein, CDR3 DNA. D genes are given only for firm matches. Size is omitted from some rows. Given values are once, few, many or a class for expanded clones.

v_call: TRBV18
clone_size: NA
d_call: TRBD2
j_call: TRBJ2-4
cdr3_aa: CASSPPVAGNIQYF
cdr3_nt: TGTGCCAGCTCACCACCGGTAGCGGGAAACATTCAGTACTTC

v_call: TRBV5-4
clone_size: NA
d_call: TRBD1
j_call: TRBJ2-4
cdr3_aa: CASSFGQGVGNIQYF
cdr3_nt: TGTGCCAGCAGTTTTGGACAGGGGGTTGGGAACATTCAGTACTTC

v_call: TRBV5-1
clone_size: NA
d_call: TRBD2
j_call: TRBJ2-7
cdr3_aa: CASRDTSGGTYEQYF
cdr3_nt: TGCGCCAGCAGGGACACTAGCGGGGGAACCTACGAGCAGTACTTC

v_call: TRBV19
clone_size: NA
d_call: NA
j_call: TRBJ2-2
cdr3_aa: CASSIKKINTGELFF
cdr3_nt: TGTGCCAGTAGTATAAAGAAAATAAACACCGGGGAGCTGTTTTTT

v_call: TRBV10-2
clone_size: NA
d_call: NA
j_call: TRBJ2-7
cdr3_aa: CASSREKRYEQYF
cdr3_nt: TGCGCCAGCAGCCGGGAAAAGCGCTACGAGCAGTACTTC

v_call: TRBV5-1
clone_size: NA
d_call: TRBD2
j_call: TRBJ2-3
cdr3_aa: CASSPNWGEGPDTQYF
cdr3_nt: TGCGCCAGCAGCCCCAATTGGGGGGAGGGCCCGGATACGCAGTATTTT

v_call: TRBV27
clone_size: NA
d_call: TRBD1
j_call: TRBJ2-7
cdr3_aa: CASSLYPPGTGGVEQYF
cdr3_nt: TGTGCCAGCAGTTTATACCCGCCCGGGACAGGGGGTGTCGAGCAGTACTTC

v_call: TRBV5-4
clone_size: NA
d_call: NA
j_call: TRBJ1-2
cdr3_aa: CASSPRDTIYGYTF
cdr3_nt: TGTGCCAGCAGCCCCCGGGACACCATCTATGGCTACACCTTC

v_call: TRBV19
clone_size: few
d_call: NA
j_call: TRBJ1-5
cdr3_aa: CASSIDEGSGYSNQPQHF
cdr3_nt: TGTGCCAGTAGTATAGATGAGGGCTCGGGTTATAGCAATCAGCCCCAGCATTTT

v_call: TRBV11-1
clone_size: NA
d_call: NA
j_call: TRBJ2-7
cdr3_aa: CASSFSYEQYF
cdr3_nt: TGTGCCAGCAGCTTCTCCTACGAGCAGTACTTC

v_call: TRBV7-9
clone_size: few
d_call: TRBD1
j_call: TRBJ1-1
cdr3_aa: CASSLSRGVLNTEAFF
cdr3_nt: TGTGCCAGCAGCTTATCCAGGGGGGTACTGAACACTGAAGCTTTCTTT

v_call: TRBV18
clone_size: NA
d_call: NA
j_call: TRBJ2-3
cdr3_aa: CASSPGSTDTQYF
cdr3_nt: TGTGCCAGCTCACCAGGCTCCACAGATACGCAGTATTTT

v_call: TRBV12-5
clone_size: NA
d_call: TRBD1
j_call: TRBJ2-3
cdr3_aa: CASGMTGVTQYF
cdr3_nt: TGTGCTAGTGGGATGACAGGGGTTACGCAGTATTTT

v_call: TRBV27
clone_size: few
d_call: NA
j_call: TRBJ2-7
cdr3_aa: CASSWTPYTYEQYF
cdr3_nt: TGTGCCAGCAGTTGGACACCTTATACCTACGAGCAGTACTTC

v_call: TRBV19
clone_size: once
d_call: TRBD2
j_call: TRBJ2-7
cdr3_aa: CASIGLAGESYEQYF
cdr3_nt: TGTGCCAGCATTGGACTAGCGGGAGAATCCTACGAGCAGTACTTC

v_call: TRBV7-2
clone_size: NA
d_call: TRBD1
j_call: TRBJ1-2
cdr3_aa: CASSQGQGAGYGYTF
cdr3_nt: TGTGCCAGCAGCCAGGGACAGGGGGCCGGCTATGGCTACACCTTC

v_call: TRBV10-3
clone_size: NA
d_call: TRBD1
j_call: TRBJ1-2
cdr3_aa: CAISATGQDYGYTF
cdr3_nt: TGTGCCATCAGCGCGACAGGGCAGGACTATGGCTACACCTTC

v_call: TRBV29-1
clone_size: few
d_call: NA
j_call: TRBJ2-7
cdr3_aa: CSALLESYEQYF
cdr3_nt: TGCAGCGCCCTCCTCGAATCCTACGAGCAGTACTTC

v_call: TRBV29-1
clone_size: once
d_call: TRBD1
j_call: TRBJ1-1
cdr3_aa: CSVTSGQGAAEAFF
cdr3_nt: TGCAGCGTGACATCGGGACAGGGGGCCGCTGAAGCTTTCTTT

v_call: TRBV5-3
clone_size: few
d_call: TRBD2
j_call: TRBJ2-1
cdr3_aa: CARSLARERLDNEQFF
cdr3_nt: TGTGCCAGAAGCTTGGCGCGGGAGAGGCTAGACAATGAGCAGTTCTTC

v_call: TRBV7-3
clone_size: once
d_call: NA
j_call: TRBJ1-1
cdr3_aa: CASSLGRVRNTEAFF
cdr3_nt: TGTGCCAGCAGCCTCGGTAGGGTTAGGAACACTGAAGCTTTCTTT

v_call: TRBV11-2
clone_size: few
d_call: TRBD1
j_call: TRBJ2-5
cdr3_aa: CASRIGGSQETQYF
cdr3_nt: TGTGCCAGCAGGATAGGGGGCTCCCAAGAGACCCAGTACTTC

v_call: TRBV5-1
clone_size: medium-sized
d_call: NA
j_call: TRBJ2-2
cdr3_aa: CASSFNTGELFF
cdr3_nt: TGCGCCAGCAGCTTTAACACCGGGGAGCTGTTTTTT

v_call: TRBV7-8
clone_size: once
d_call: NA
j_call: TRBJ2-3
cdr3_aa: CASSSGPDTQYF
cdr3_nt: TGTGCCAGCAGCTCCGGGCCAGATACGCAGTATTTT

v_call: TRBV27
clone_size: NA
d_call: NA
j_call: TRBJ2-7
cdr3_aa: CASSFTGLRTYEQYF
cdr3_nt: TGTGCCAGCAGTTTCACAGGGTTACGGACCTACGAGCAGTACTTC

v_call: TRBV11-2
clone_size: NA
d_call: NA
j_call: TRBJ2-1
cdr3_aa: CASSDGGGLYNEQFF
cdr3_nt: TGTGCCAGCAGCGACGGGGGCGGACTATACAATGAGCAGTTCTTC

v_call: TRBV9
clone_size: NA
d_call: NA
j_call: TRBJ1-2
cdr3_aa: CASSSQRYGYTF
cdr3_nt: TGTGCCAGCAGCTCTCAGCGCTATGGCTACACCTTC

v_call: TRBV14
clone_size: NA
d_call: NA
j_call: TRBJ2-7
cdr3_aa: CASSQDSVAYEQYF
cdr3_nt: TGTGCCAGCAGCCAAGATTCGGTAGCTTACGAGCAGTACTTC

v_call: TRBV4-3
clone_size: NA
d_call: TRBD2
j_call: TRBJ2-7
cdr3_aa: CASSQASGKRDEQYF
cdr3_nt: TGCGCCAGCAGCCAAGCTAGCGGGAAAAGAGACGAGCAGTACTTC

v_call: TRBV6-4
clone_size: few
d_call: NA
j_call: TRBJ2-2
cdr3_aa: CASSDGDTGELFF
cdr3_nt: TGTGCCAGCAGTGACGGGGACACCGGGGAGCTGTTTTTT

v_call: TRBV18
clone_size: NA
d_call: NA
j_call: TRBJ2-1
cdr3_aa: CASSPGAEEFF
cdr3_nt: TGTGCCAGCTCACCGGGGGCAGAGGAGTTCTTC

v_call: TRBV10-3
clone_size: medium-sized
d_call: NA
j_call: TRBJ2-7
cdr3_aa: CAILGTGNSYEQYF
cdr3_nt: TGTGCCATCCTAGGGACCGGGAACTCCTACGAGCAGTACTTC

v_call: TRBV5-4
clone_size: NA
d_call: NA
j_call: TRBJ2-6
cdr3_aa: CASSLPVSGANVLTF
cdr3_nt: TGTGCCAGCAGCTTGCCAGTCTCTGGGGCCAACGTCCTGACTTTC

v_call: TRBV6-5
clone_size: few
d_call: NA
j_call: TRBJ1-5
cdr3_aa: CASSPGQYSNQPQHF
cdr3_nt: TGTGCCAGCAGCCCCGGGCAATATAGCAATCAGCCCCAGCATTTT

v_call: TRBV5-1
clone_size: NA
d_call: TRBD2
j_call: TRBJ2-1
cdr3_aa: CASSRTSGTAYNEQFF
cdr3_nt: TGCGCCAGCAGCAGGACTAGCGGGACCGCCTACAATGAGCAGTTCTTC

v_call: TRBV14
clone_size: NA
d_call: TRBD1
j_call: TRBJ1-1
cdr3_aa: CASSPDRVKAFF
cdr3_nt: TGTGCCAGCAGCCCGGACAGGGTGAAAGCTTTCTTT

v_call: TRBV6-1
clone_size: NA
d_call: NA
j_call: TRBJ2-7
cdr3_aa: CASSPREQYF
cdr3_nt: TGTGCCAGCAGTCCCCGCGAGCAGTACTTC

v_call: TRBV7-2
clone_size: NA
d_call: NA
j_call: TRBJ2-1
cdr3_aa: CASSPRGSYNEQFF
cdr3_nt: TGTGCCAGCAGCCCTCGGGGCTCCTACAATGAGCAGTTCTTC

v_call: TRBV7-9
clone_size: NA
d_call: NA
j_call: TRBJ2-5
cdr3_aa: CASTRPAGQETQYF
cdr3_nt: TGTGCCAGCACCCGTCCTGCAGGCCAAGAGACCCAGTACTTC

v_call: TRBV6-1
clone_size: once
d_call: NA
j_call: TRBJ1-5
cdr3_aa: CASSGGGFAGQPQHF
cdr3_nt: TGTGCCAGCAGCGGGGGGGGGTTCGCCGGTCAGCCCCAGCATTTT

v_call: TRBV6-5
clone_size: NA
d_call: NA
j_call: TRBJ2-6
cdr3_aa: CASSYGVSLGANVLTF
cdr3_nt: TGTGCCAGCAGTTACGGGGTTAGCCTTGGGGCCAACGTCCTGACTTTC

v_call: TRBV19
clone_size: NA
d_call: NA
j_call: TRBJ1-2
cdr3_aa: CASSPSKGQPANYGYTF
cdr3_nt: TGTGCCAGTAGTCCCTCGAAAGGACAGCCCGCTAACTATGGCTACACCTTC

v_call: TRBV6-5
clone_size: NA
d_call: TRBD2
j_call: TRBJ2-3
cdr3_aa: CASSYSEREVTDTQYF
cdr3_nt: TGTGCCAGCAGTTACTCGGAACGGGAGGTCACAGATACGCAGTATTTT

v_call: TRBV4-1
clone_size: NA
d_call: TRBD1
j_call: TRBJ1-2
cdr3_aa: CASSHRDRGVGYTF
cdr3_nt: TGCGCCAGCAGCCACCGGGACAGGGGAGTTGGCTACACCTTC

v_call: TRBV29-1
clone_size: NA
d_call: NA
j_call: TRBJ1-5
cdr3_aa: CSVEGTPEGDQPQHF
cdr3_nt: TGCAGCGTTGAAGGTACCCCGGAAGGGGATCAGCCCCAGCATTTT

v_call: TRBV18
clone_size: NA
d_call: NA
j_call: TRBJ2-7
cdr3_aa: CASSPPPGVAYEQYF
cdr3_nt: TGTGCCAGCTCACCACCGCCAGGGGTGGCCTACGAGCAGTACTTC

v_call: TRBV29-1
clone_size: NA
d_call: NA
j_call: TRBJ2-1
cdr3_aa: CSVVGQGRNEQFF
cdr3_nt: TGCAGCGTTGTGGGGCAGGGGAGGAATGAGCAGTTCTTC

v_call: TRBV7-9
clone_size: NA
d_call: TRBD2
j_call: TRBJ2-1
cdr3_aa: CASSPLTSGSGNEQFF
cdr3_nt: TGTGCCAGCAGTCCCCTGACTAGCGGGAGTGGCAATGAGCAGTTCTTC

v_call: TRBV28
clone_size: few
d_call: NA
j_call: TRBJ1-5
cdr3_aa: CASSWVLNLERLGVNQPQHF
cdr3_nt: TGTGCCAGCAGTTGGGTCCTAAACCTCGAGAGGTTGGGGGTCAATCAGCCCCAGCATTTT

v_call: TRBV9
clone_size: NA
d_call: NA
j_call: TRBJ1-4
cdr3_aa: CASSVGQGGEKLFF
cdr3_nt: TGTGCCAGCAGCGTGGGCCAGGGTGGTGAAAAACTGTTTTTT

v_call: TRBV9
clone_size: NA
d_call: TRBD2
j_call: TRBJ2-4
cdr3_aa: CASSVGPSGSLRDKNIQYF
cdr3_nt: TGTGCCAGCAGCGTAGGCCCTAGCGGGAGTCTTAGGGACAAAAACATTCAGTACTTC

v_call: TRBV2
clone_size: few
d_call: NA
j_call: TRBJ1-5
cdr3_aa: CASNLDGQPQHF
cdr3_nt: TGTGCCAGCAATCTAGATGGCCAGCCCCAGCATTTT

v_call: TRBV12-5
clone_size: medium-sized
d_call: NA
j_call: TRBJ1-2
cdr3_aa: CASGLYPGVENGYTF
cdr3_nt: TGTGCTAGTGGTTTGTACCCAGGGGTTGAGAATGGCTACACCTTC

v_call: TRBV2
clone_size: once
d_call: NA
j_call: TRBJ2-7
cdr3_aa: CASIRGSSSYEQYF
cdr3_nt: TGTGCCAGCATTCGGGGGAGCAGCTCCTACGAGCAGTACTTC